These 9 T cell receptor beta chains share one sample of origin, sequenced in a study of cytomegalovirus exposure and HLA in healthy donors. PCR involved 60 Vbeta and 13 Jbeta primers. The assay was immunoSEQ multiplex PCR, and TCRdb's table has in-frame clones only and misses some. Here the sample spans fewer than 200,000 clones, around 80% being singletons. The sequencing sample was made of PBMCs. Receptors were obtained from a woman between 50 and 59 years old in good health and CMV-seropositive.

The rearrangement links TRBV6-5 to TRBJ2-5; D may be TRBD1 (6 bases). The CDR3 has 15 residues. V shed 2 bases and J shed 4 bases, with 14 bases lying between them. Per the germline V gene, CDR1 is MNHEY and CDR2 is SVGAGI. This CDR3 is CASSYDRLGGETQYF. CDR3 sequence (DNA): TGTGCCAGCAGTTACGACAGGCTTGGCGGAGAGACCCAGTACTTC.

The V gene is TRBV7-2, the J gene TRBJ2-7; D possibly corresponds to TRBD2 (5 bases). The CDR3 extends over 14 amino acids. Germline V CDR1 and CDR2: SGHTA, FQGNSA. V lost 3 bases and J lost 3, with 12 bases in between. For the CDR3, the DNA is TGTGCCAGCAGCTTGGACCGCGGAGGCTACGAGCAGTACTTC. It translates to CASSLDRGGYEQYF.

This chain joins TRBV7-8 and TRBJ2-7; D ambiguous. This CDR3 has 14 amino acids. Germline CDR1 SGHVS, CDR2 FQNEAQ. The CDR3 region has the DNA TGTGCTTTTTTCAAGCAGAAGGCGGCATACGAGCAGTACTTC. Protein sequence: CAFFKQKAAYEQYF.

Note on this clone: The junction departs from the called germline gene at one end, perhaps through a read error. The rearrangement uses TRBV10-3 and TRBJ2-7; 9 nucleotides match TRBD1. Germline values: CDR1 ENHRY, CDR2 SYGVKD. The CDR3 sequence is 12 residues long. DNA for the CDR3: TGTGCCATCAGTGAGGCCGCCCGGGACAGGGACTTC. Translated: CAISEAARDRDF.

The CDR3 sequence: CASLGDRASYNEQFF. DNA of the CDR3: TGCGCCAGCCTGGGCGACAGGGCCTCCTACAATGAGCAGTTCTTC. The chain carries TRBV5-1 and TRBJ2-1; TRBD1 agrees at 7 bases. CDR1 is SGHRS and CDR2 is YFSETQ in the germline V gene. The V gene end was trimmed by 7 bases and the J gene end by 0 bases; junction bases not matched to a gene: 7. The CDR3 runs to 15 residues.

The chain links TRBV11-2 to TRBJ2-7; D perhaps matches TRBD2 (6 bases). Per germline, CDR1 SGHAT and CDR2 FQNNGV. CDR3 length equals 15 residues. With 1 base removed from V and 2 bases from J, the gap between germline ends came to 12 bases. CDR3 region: CASSLVPSEAYEQYF. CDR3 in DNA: TGTGCCAGCAGCTTAGTACCTAGCGAAGCCTACGAGCAGTACTTC.

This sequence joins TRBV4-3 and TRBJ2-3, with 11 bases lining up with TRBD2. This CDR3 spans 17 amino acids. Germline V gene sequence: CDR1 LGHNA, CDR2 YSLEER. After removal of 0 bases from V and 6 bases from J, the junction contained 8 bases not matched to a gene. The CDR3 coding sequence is TGCGCCAGCAGCCAAGATGCGCTAGCGGGGGGCGGGGATACGCAGTATTTT. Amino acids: CASSQDALAGGGDTQYF.

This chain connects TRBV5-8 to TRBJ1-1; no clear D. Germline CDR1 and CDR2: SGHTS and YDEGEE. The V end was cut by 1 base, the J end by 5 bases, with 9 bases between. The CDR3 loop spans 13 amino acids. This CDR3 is CASSLHRRTEAFF. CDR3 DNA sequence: TGTGCCAGCAGCTTGCATAGGCGGACTGAAGCTTTCTTT.

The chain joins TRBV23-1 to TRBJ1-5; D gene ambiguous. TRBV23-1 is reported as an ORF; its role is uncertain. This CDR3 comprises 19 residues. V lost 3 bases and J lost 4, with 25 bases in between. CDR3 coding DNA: TGCGCCAGCAGTCACTACACGCGGCAGCGCTTGAGGGTGAATCAGCCCCAGCATTTT. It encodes CASSHYTRQRLRVNQPQHF.